These 19 T cell receptor beta chains came from one sample sequenced in a study of blood T cell repertoires in COVID-19 (dated by TCRdb to the early 2020s). Library generation was performed with the immunoSEQ multiplex PCR assay. As stored in TCRdb, this immuneACCESS dataset retains in-frame rearrangements with V and J assigned. A fraction of the clones does not appear; measured against another copy, unresolved V genes explain less than half of the discrepancy, and the remainder lacks a known reason. The sample contains under 350,000 clones, around nine tenths of them found a single time. The ten largest make up roughly 2.5% of the sample. Sequences were obtained from PBMCs or T cells enriched from blood (not recorded which). The receptors were sampled from a man aged 60 to 69 who had recovered from COVID-19.

In this sample, this clone turned up once. The chain is built from TRBV3-1 (or the pseudogene TRBV3-2) and TRBJ1-1; D is unclear. CDR1 is LGHDT and CDR2 is YNNKEL in the germline V gene (reference sequence). Between the trimmed V and J ends, which lost 1 base and 7 bases, there was a span of 16 bases. The CDR3 consists of 15 residues. For the CDR3, the DNA is TGTGCCAGCAGCCAAGTAGGACTGGGGTTCGGTGAAGCTTTCTTT. Residues: CASSQVGLGFGEAFF.

The chain employs TRBV5-1 and TRBJ2-7; TRBD2 aligns across 10 bases. Losses at the gene ends were 1 base for V and 6 bases for J; bases not matched to a gene: 10. This CDR3 region has 16 residues. Germline assignment: CDR1 SGHRS and CDR2 YFSETQ. The CDR3 reads CASSLSWTSGRSEQYF. CDR3 nucleotides: TGCGCCAGCAGCTTGAGTTGGACTAGCGGACGCTCCGAGCAGTACTTC.

Only one count was recorded for this clone. This CDR3 is CASSVASGNEQFF. The CDR3 bases are TGTGCCAGCAGCGTAGCTTCAGGCAATGAGCAGTTCTTC. The rearrangement joins TRBV9 to TRBJ2-1; D uncertain. Germline V gene data show CDR1 as SGDLS and CDR2 as YYNGEE. Between the trimmed V and J ends, which lost 0 bases and 6 bases, there was a span of 7 bases. The CDR3 runs 13 residues.

The chain employs TRBV21-1 and TRBJ2-2; TRBD2 reflects the table's D call only, with no check against the DNA. TRBV21-1 is reported as a pseudogene. The CDR3 is made up of 16 amino acids. The CDR3: CASRALVGGNTGELFF. CDR3 nucleotides: TGTGCCAGCAGGGCCCTAGTAGGTGGGAACACCGGGGAGCTGTTTTTT.

The V gene is TRBV6-5, the J gene TRBJ1-2, with D possibly TRBD1 on 5 matching bases. Trimming shortened V by 7 bases and J by 8 bases, and 17 bases separated the two germline ends. The CDR3 loop spans 13 amino acids. Germline V gives CDR1 MNHEY, CDR2 SVGAGI. CDR3 nucleotides: TGTGCCAGCATCCTGACAGTTAGGCGCGGCTACACCTTC. Translated: CASILTVRRGYTF.

The chain employs TRBV5-1 and TRBJ2-1, with D possibly being TRBD1 (6 bases). CDR3 length: 15 residues. The V end was cut by 3 bases, the J end by 8 bases, with 18 bases between. Germline CDR1 SGHRS, CDR2 YFSETQ. DNA for the CDR3: TGCGCCAGCAGCTATATTGCCGAGTGGGGGCATGAGCAGTTCTTC. It translates to CASSYIAEWGHEQFF.

The chain has TRBV19 and TRBJ2-3; 7 bases are shared with TRBD2. Germline V gives CDR1 LNHDA, CDR2 SQIVND (reference sequence). There are 16 residues in the CDR3. After removal of 7 bases from V and 0 bases from J, the junction contained 10 bases not matched to a gene. Here the CDR3 reads CASKGGRARSTDTQYF. Here the CDR3 DNA reads TGTGCCAGTAAAGGAGGGAGGGCACGGAGCACAGATACGCAGTATTTT.

This clone was picked up a small number of times. The chain uses TRBV19 and TRBJ1-5; the match to TRBD1 covers 10 bases. CDR1 is LNHDA and CDR2 is SQIVND in the germline V gene (reference sequence). V gave up 6 bases and J gave up 6 bases; unmatched junction bases: 11. CDR3 length: 16 amino acids. CDR3 nucleotide sequence: TGTGCCAGTAGCCTCCGACAGGGGGCTAGAGGTCAGCCCCAGCATTTT. Its translation is CASSLRQGARGQPQHF.

The rearrangement links TRBV4-1 to TRBJ1-1; perhaps TRBD1 as D (5 bases). The V gene lost 5 bases and the J gene lost 0 bases, with 10 bases spanning the gap. The CDR3 extends over 14 amino acids. Looked up from germline, CDR1 is MGHRA and CDR2 is YSYEKL. The CDR3 bases are TGCGCCAGCAGCAAACAGGTCATGAACACTGAAGCTTTCTTT. Translating it yields CASSKQVMNTEAFF.

The CDR3 DNA follows: TGTGCCAGCAGCTTTTTACCGGGACTAGCGGGAGGGATGCCCGATACGCAGTATTTT. It encodes CASSFLPGLAGGMPDTQYF. This chain links TRBV5-6 with TRBJ2-3; TRBD2 matches at 16 bases. The CDR3 loop spans 19 amino acids. Trimming took 2 bases from V and 6 from J; bases not matched to a gene: 12. Germline CDR1 reads SGHDT; CDR2 reads YYEEEE.

This clone showed up just once. This rearrangement joins TRBV9 to TRBJ1-1; D may be TRBD1 (5 bases). The germline CDR1 and CDR2 sequences are SGDLS and YYNGEE. This CDR3 is built from 14 residues. V dropped 0 bases and J dropped 4 bases, with 10 bases sitting between them. CDR3 DNA sequence: TGTGCCAGCAGCGTAGATCAGGGAGGCACTGAAGCTTTCTTT. Translated: CASSVDQGGTEAFF.

The V call is TRBV4-2, the J call TRBJ2-7; D is possibly TRBD1 (6 bases). The V end was cut by 1 base, the J end by 2 bases, with 12 bases between. CDR1 and CDR2 from the germline V gene are LGHNA and YNFKEQ. There are 15 residues in the CDR3. The CDR3 DNA sequence: TGTGCCAGCAGCCAAGGTCTCGAGGGGGCCTACGAGCAGTACTTC. It codes for CASSQGLEGAYEQYF.

The V call is TRBV27, the J call TRBJ2-1; 7 bases map to TRBD2. CDR3 length: 16 residues. Germline CDR1 and CDR2: MNHEY and SMNVEV (reference sequence). Losses at the gene ends were 2 bases for V and 8 bases for J; bases not matched to a gene: 12. Here the CDR3 reads CASSLTRLALGDEQFF. In DNA, the CDR3 is TGTGCCAGCAGTTTAACTAGACTAGCCCTGGGCGATGAGCAGTTCTTC.

This sequence joins TRBV4-1 and TRBJ2-3; 8 bases agree with TRBD2. The CDR3 sequence is 15 residues long. Losses at the gene ends were 0 bases for V and 8 bases for J; bases not matched to a gene: 7. In germline, CDR1 is MGHRA, CDR2 YSYEKL. The CDR3 region is CASSQDSGRAATQYF. CDR3 bases: TGCGCCAGCAGCCAAGATTCCGGGAGGGCGGCTACGCAGTATTTT.

The chain links TRBV19 to TRBJ1-6, with D maybe TRBD1 (6 bases). CDR3 length: 13 amino acids. Trimming took off 7 bases at V and 10 bases at J, with 14 bases between the two ends. In germline, CDR1 is LNHDA, CDR2 SQIVND (reference sequence). Written as DNA, the CDR3 is TGTGCCAGTAATGACAGGCCGGGATCACCCCTCCACTTT. It is translated as CASNDRPGSPLHF.

This clone has just a few counts. V is TRBV7-9 and J is TRBJ1-6; no definite D call. Germline V gene lookup returns CDR1 SEHNR and CDR2 FQNEAQ (reference sequence). This CDR3 is 15 amino acids long. V gave up 2 bases and J gave up 0 bases, with 5 bases separating them. The CDR3 DNA sequence: TGTGCCAGCAGCTTACGGAGCTCCTATAATTCACCCCTCCACTTT. Translated: CASSLRSSYNSPLHF.

This clone has a single count. In DNA, the CDR3 is TGTGCCAGCAGCCGCGTTGGGCGAGTCACAGATACGCAGTATTTT. Protein sequence: CASSRVGRVTDTQYF. The chain employs TRBV7-2 and TRBJ2-3, with unresolved D. V was shortened by 5 bases and J by 2 bases, with 14 bases between the two germline ends. CDR3 length: 15 amino acids. Germline V lookup: CDR1 SGHTA, CDR2 FQGNSA.

Points on this clone: Mismatch with germline at one junction end may stem from a read error. V is TRBV18 and J is TRBJ2-1; 10 positions agree with TRBD1. Germline V gene lookup returns CDR1 KGHSH and CDR2 LQKENI. CDR3 length: 18 amino acids. The DNA for the CDR3 is TGTGCCTCCAACCAAGGGGCAATCGGGACAGGGGCCTATAATGAGCAGTTCTTC. It codes for CASNQGAIGTGAYNEQFF.

The V gene is TRBV5-1, the J gene TRBJ1-4; D is undetermined. The length of the CDR3 is 15 residues. CDR1 SGHRS and CDR2 YFSETQ come from the germline V gene. Trimming left V 1 base short and J 3 bases short, with 10 bases between. The DNA of the CDR3 is TGCGCCAGCAGCTTGCAACCGGGATCTAATGAAAAACTGTTTTTT. Its translation is CASSLQPGSNEKLFF.